Below, 5 T cell receptor beta chains from the same sample are listed, as sequenced in a study of blood T cell repertoires in COVID-19. Produced via immunoSEQ multiplex PCR; TCRdb's table is partial and in-frame only. The table lists about 480,000 clones, roughly 90% of them singletons. The sample taken for sequencing was PBMCs or T cells enriched from blood (not recorded which). The receptors stem from a middle-aged woman who had recovered from COVID-19.

The gene calls are TRBV19 and TRBJ1-1; a possible D gene is TRBD1 (6 bases). This CDR3 comprises 12 residues. CDR1 is LNHDA, CDR2 SQIVND, per germline (reference sequence). With 4 bases removed from V and 5 bases from J, the gap between germline ends came to 8 bases. CDR3 sequence: CASSNRETEAFF. CDR3 in DNA: TGTGCCAGTAGTAACAGGGAGACTGAAGCTTTCTTT.

This chain joins TRBV5-1 and TRBJ2-7; the match to TRBD2 covers 13 bases. CDR1 and CDR2 (germline): SGHRS, YFSETQ. V lost 4 bases and J lost 3; bases outside the gene matches: 4. The CDR3 covers 15 residues. The CDR3 loop reads CASSGGTSGNYEQYF. The DNA for the CDR3 is TGCGCCAGCAGCGGCGGGACTAGCGGGAACTACGAGCAGTACTTC. Looking up the rest from reference TRBV5-1 and TRBJ2-7 gives the full variable domain: KAGVTQTPRYLIKTRGQQVTLSCSPISGHRSVSWYQQTPGQGLQFLFEYFSETQRNKGNFPGRFSGRQFSNSRSEMNVSTLELGDSALYLCASSGGTSGNYEQYFGPGTRLTVT.

This rearrangement joins TRBV12-5 to TRBJ2-2; D might be TRBD2 (5 bases). This CDR3 has 14 residues. Trimming removed 6 bases at V and 4 bases at J, with 12 bases between. The germline V gene encodes CDR1 LGHNT and CDR2 FRNRAP. The CDR3 DNA is TGTGCTAGTGGACTAGGACTGAGCACCGGGGAGCTGTTTTTT. Translation gives CASGLGLSTGELFF.

V usage is TRBV15 and J usage is TRBJ1-2; TRBD1 aligns across 9 bases. The CDR3 consists of 15 residues. Per germline, CDR1 LNHNV and CDR2 YYDKDF (reference sequence). Trimming at V came to 5 bases and at J to 2 bases, leaving 6 bases not matched to a gene. In nucleotides, the CDR3 is TGTGCCACCAGCGGTAGGACAGGGGTAAACTATGGCTACACCTTC. Residues: CATSGRTGVNYGYTF.

This rearrangement joins TRBV10-3 to TRBJ1-2, with D perhaps TRBD1 (6 bases). CDR1 and CDR2 (germline): ENHRY, SYGVKD. CDR3 length equals 16 residues. Trimming left V 0 bases short and J 4 bases short, with 15 bases between. This chain's CDR3 is CAISESVQGRGYGYTF. CDR3 in DNA: TGTGCCATCAGTGAGTCGGTTCAGGGGCGTGGCTATGGCTACACCTTC.